Below are 8 T cell receptor beta chains sequenced from a single sample in a study of Graves' ophthalmopathy and Graves' hyperthyroidism. The TCR beta CDR3 regions underwent amplification from RNA transcripts. Second-round multiplex PCR followed a first-round RT-PCR using HTBI primers. TCRdb re-called the multiplex PCR reads through MiXCR, storing one row per CDR3 protein. The sample has hundreds of thousands of distinct CDR3 sequences, roughly 21% seen once. Input material: peripheral blood. The receptors were sampled from a woman under 30 with stable Graves' hyperthyroidism.

J is TRBJ2-7 and V is TRBV18; weak D call: TRBD1 (5 bases). Trimming removed 3 bases at V and 0 bases at J, with 15 bases between. Germline-derived CDR1 and CDR2 are KGHSH and LQKENI. CDR3 length: 16 residues. CDR3 protein: CASSPPSRGFSYEQYF. The CDR3 bases are TGTGCCAGCTCACCTCCATCAAGGGGCTTCTCCTACGAGCAGTACTTC.

This clonotype was seen ten or more times. V gene TRBV12-5 combines with J gene TRBJ2-5; D uncertain. Trimming removed 6 bases at V and 5 bases at J, with 16 bases between. Germline V gene data show CDR1 as LGHNT and CDR2 as FRNRAP. The CDR3 loop spans 14 amino acids. Here the CDR3 DNA reads TGTGCTAGTGGCCACTCGGTCGCGCGGGAGACCCAGTACTTC. Encoded protein: CASGHSVARETQYF.

This clonotype was seen at least ten times. CDR3 amino acids: CASSRERDTEAFF. CDR3 in DNA: TGTGCCAGCTCACGCGAGAGGGATACTGAAGCTTTCTTT. The J gene is TRBJ1-1, the V gene TRBV18; D is uncertain. Germline assignment: CDR1 KGHSH and CDR2 LQKENI. The V end was cut by 4 bases, the J end by 5 bases, with 11 bases between. The CDR3 sequence is 13 residues long.

This clonotype was observed many times. This chain links TRBV11-2 with TRBJ2-2, with D hard to call. The length of the CDR3 is 15 residues. Germline values: CDR1 SGHAT, CDR2 FQNNGV. V lost 2 bases and J lost 1, with 8 bases in between. CDR3 amino acids: CASSLMLGNTGELFF. The CDR3 DNA reads as TGTGCCAGCAGCTTAATGTTGGGGAACACCGGGGAGCTGTTTTTT.

This clonotype was recorded many times. This chain links TRBV27 with TRBJ1-5; D gene uncertain. The CDR3 loop spans 14 amino acids. Germline-derived CDR1 and CDR2 are MNHEY and SMNVEV (reference sequence). V lost 7 bases and J 0 bases, leaving 10 bases between the germline ends. The CDR3 bases are TGTGCCAGCATCCTAAATTATAGCAATCAGCCCCAGCATTTT. This encodes CASILNYSNQPQHF.

This clonotype was detected many times. CDR3 in DNA: TGTGCCAGCAGTCGGGGGACAGGGTCCTACGAGCAGTACTTC. Protein sequence: CASSRGTGSYEQYF. The chain combines TRBV6-1 with TRBJ2-7; 9 positions match TRBD1. The germline V gene encodes CDR1 MNHNS and CDR2 SASEGT. The ends lost 5 bases at V and 1 base at J; junction bases unmatched: 3. This CDR3 is built from 14 residues.

About this clonotype itself: An end of the junction differs from the germline gene, which may be a read error. The V gene is TRBV30, the J gene TRBJ2-5; D is tentatively TRBD1 or TRBD2 (5 bases each). The CDR3 length is 13 residues. The V gene's germline CDR1 is GTSNPN and CDR2 SVGIG (reference sequence). This CDR3 reads CAWSAGQGEAQYF. The CDR3 DNA is TGTGCCTGGAGTGCAGGGCAGGGAGAGGCCCAGTACTTC.

This clonotype was picked up many times. This chain connects TRBV12-3 or TRBV12-4 to TRBJ2-2; the D gene is possibly TRBD2 (6 bases). This CDR3 region has 16 residues. V lost 6 bases, J lost 2 bases, and 16 bases lay in between. CDR3 in amino acids: CASSRSGTLNTGELFF. The DNA for the CDR3 is TGTGCCAGCAGCCGATCCGGGACTCTTAACACCGGGGAGCTGTTTTTT.